Detailed here is one T cell receptor beta chain. It lacks a known antigen. The record has no base qualities; no much larger clone is one base away. From its cysteine to its phenylalanine, the CDR3 spans 18 amino acids. The CDR3 DNA has 54 bases and is translated from base 1. CDR1 and CDR2 are read off the germline V gene as LGHNA and YNFKEQ. V ends up 0 bases short and J 6 bases short, with an unmatched junction base count of 17. TCRbeta CDR3 regions were amplified from genomic DNA using the immunoSEQ Assay, a bias-controlled multiplex PCR. For the original study's pipeline: Within the assay, amplification of reference gene primers was used to estimate how many nucleated cells each sample contained. To quantify the absolute abundance of each unique TCRbeta CDR3 rearrangement, sequence reads were collapsed and filtered. For each sample, productive Simpson clonality was calculated by taking the square root of Simpson's diversity index across productive rearrangements. Entries here come from immuneACCESS through TCRdb and include only in-frame sequences with V and J called. Some clones fail to appear in such tables; in the studies checked, an unresolved V gene covers under half of the shortfall, and the cause of the remainder is unknown. Clone size and the V and J calls come from that table; the DNA yielded D and trimming. The sample table lists 35,000 to 50,000 clones, around 75% of them with a count of one. The ten largest clones take up roughly 61% of the sample.

This sample is drawn from a study of blood T cell repertoires in COVID-19 (TCRdb year 2020). Describing the broader study: Samples from collaborators originated in the United States, Italy and Spain and spanned both the acute and convalescent phases of COVID-19. The prospective study material was composed of cDNA or gDNA derived from T cells, B-cell-depleted T cells, or PBMCs. Subjects who had been exposed to COVID-19, were actively infected with it, or had recovered from it provided the deeply sampled blood TCRbeta repertoires that made up the dataset. The repertoires were made available in a free public database intended to serve as a resource for research on the immune response to SARS-CoV-2. The samples were drawn from two sources: the first 160 participants of the ongoing ImmuneRACE study, and 950 to 1,500 subjects contributed by 6 global collaborators. Nearly every sample came with metadata listing a de-identified subject ID, COVID-19 status, age in years and sex. Where available, HLA class I and class II types were taken from metadata supplied by the sample provider and were not determined by assay-based typing.

The full study reports these points: Clinical and demographic metadata were provided uncurated, with the amount varying by source and participant.

Whole blood was collected in K2EDTA tubes by collaborating institutions according to the institutions' own protocols. Collaborator samples were shipped for TCRbeta analysis as frozen whole blood, isolated PBMCs, or DNA extracted from either sample type. Recombination linked TRBV4-2 to TRBJ2-7, with 7 junctional bases fitting TRBD2. The clonotype originates from a man older than 75 with acute or convalescent COVID-19. Source material: peripheral blood. The DNA sequence reads TGTGCCAGCAGCCAAGACCCTGCTGGGGGTAGCGGGCAGGCCGAGCAGTACTTC. It translates to CASSQDPAGGSGQAEQYF.